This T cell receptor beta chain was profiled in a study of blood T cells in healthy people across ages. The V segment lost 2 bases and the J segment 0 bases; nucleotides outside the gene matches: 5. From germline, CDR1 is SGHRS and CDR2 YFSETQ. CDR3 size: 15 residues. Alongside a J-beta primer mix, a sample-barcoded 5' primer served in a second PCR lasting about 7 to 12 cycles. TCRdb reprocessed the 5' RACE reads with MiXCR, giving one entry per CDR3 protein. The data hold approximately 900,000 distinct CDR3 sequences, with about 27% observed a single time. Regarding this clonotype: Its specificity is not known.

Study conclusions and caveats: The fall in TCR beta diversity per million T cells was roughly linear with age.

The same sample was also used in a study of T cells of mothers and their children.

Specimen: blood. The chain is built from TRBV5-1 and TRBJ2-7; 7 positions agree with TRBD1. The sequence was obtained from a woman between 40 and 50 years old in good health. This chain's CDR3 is CASSLQGSSSYEQYF. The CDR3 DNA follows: TGCGCCAGCAGCTTACAGGGGTCGAGCTCCTACGAGCAGTACTTC.